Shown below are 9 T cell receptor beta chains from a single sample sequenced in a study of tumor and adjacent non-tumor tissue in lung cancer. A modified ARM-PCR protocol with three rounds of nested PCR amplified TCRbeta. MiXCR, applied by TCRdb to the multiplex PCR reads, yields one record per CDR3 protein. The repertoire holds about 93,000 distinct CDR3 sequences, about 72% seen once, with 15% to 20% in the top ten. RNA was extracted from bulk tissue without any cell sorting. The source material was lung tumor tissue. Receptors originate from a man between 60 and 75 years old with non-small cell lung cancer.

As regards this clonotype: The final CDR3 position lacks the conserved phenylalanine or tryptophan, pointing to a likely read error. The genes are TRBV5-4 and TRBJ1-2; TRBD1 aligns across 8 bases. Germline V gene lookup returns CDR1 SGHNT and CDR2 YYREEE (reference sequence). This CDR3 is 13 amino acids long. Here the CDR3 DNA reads TGTGCAAGCAACCTCGACAGGGGATATGGCTACACCTTA. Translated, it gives CASNLDRGYGYTL.

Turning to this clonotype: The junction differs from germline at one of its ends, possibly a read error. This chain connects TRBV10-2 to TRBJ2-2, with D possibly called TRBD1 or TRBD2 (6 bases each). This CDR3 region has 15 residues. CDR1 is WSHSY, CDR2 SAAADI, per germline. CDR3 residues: CASSETGRHTGELFF. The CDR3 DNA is TGCGCCAGCAGTGAGACAGGGAGGCACACCGGGGAACTGTTTTTT.

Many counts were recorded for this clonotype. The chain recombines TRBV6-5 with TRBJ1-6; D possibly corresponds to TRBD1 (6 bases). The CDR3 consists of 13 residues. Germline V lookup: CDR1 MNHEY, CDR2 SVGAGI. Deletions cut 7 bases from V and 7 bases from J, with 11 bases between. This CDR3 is CASTETGNSPLHF. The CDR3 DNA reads TGTGCCAGCACGGAGACAGGCAATTCACCCCTCCACTTT.

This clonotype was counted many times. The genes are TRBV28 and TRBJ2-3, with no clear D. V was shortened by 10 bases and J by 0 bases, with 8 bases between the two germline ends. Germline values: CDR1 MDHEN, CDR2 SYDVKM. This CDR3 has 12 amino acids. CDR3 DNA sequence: TGTGCCACCCGCCTAAGCACAGATACGCAGTATTTT. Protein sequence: CATRLSTDTQYF.

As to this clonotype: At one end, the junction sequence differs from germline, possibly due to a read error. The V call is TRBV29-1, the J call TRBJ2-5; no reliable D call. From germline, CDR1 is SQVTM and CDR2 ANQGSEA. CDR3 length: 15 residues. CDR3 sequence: CSVVAVQQFQETQYF. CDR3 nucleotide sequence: TGCAGCGTTGTGGCCGTACAACAATTCCAAGAGACCCAGTATTTC. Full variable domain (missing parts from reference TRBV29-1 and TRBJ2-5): SAVISQKPSRDICQRGTSLTIQCQVDSQVTMMFWYRQQPGQSLTLIATANQGSEATYESGFVIDKFPISRPNLTFSTLTVSNMSPEDSSIYLCSVVAVQQFQETQYFGPGTRLLVL.

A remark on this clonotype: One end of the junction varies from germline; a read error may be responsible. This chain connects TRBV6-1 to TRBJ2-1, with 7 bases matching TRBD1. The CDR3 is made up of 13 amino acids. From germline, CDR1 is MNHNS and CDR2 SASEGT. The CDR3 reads CASRHRGYNEQLF. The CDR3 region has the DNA TGTGCCAGCAGACACAGGGGTTACAATGAGCAGCTCTTC.

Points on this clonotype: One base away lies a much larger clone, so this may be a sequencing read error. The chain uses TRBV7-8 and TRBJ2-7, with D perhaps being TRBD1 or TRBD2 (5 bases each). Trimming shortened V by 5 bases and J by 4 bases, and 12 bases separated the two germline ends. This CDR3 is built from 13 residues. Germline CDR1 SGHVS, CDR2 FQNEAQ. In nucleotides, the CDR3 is TGTGCCAGCAGCAGTGAGGGGATATACGAGCAGTACTTC. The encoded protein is CASSSEGIYEQYF. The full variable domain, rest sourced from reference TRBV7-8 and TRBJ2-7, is GAGVSQSPRYKVAKRGQDVALRCDPISGHVSLFWYQQALGQGPEFLTYFQNEAQLDKSGLPSDRFFAERPEGSVSTLKIQRTQQEDSAVYLCASSSEGIYEQYFGPGTRLTVT.

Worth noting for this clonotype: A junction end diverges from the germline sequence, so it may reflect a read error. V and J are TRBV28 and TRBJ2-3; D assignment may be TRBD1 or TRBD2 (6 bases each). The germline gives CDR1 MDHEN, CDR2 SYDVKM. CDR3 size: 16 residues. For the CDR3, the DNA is TGTGCCAGCAGCCTCGGAGGGGGTTTTGGCACAGATACGCGGTATTTT. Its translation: CASSLGGGFGTDTRYF.

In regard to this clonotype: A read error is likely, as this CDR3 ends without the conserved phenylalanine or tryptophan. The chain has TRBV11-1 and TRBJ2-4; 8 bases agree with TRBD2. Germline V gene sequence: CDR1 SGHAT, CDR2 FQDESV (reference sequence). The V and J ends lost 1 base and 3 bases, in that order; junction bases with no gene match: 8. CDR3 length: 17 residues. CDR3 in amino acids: CASSLGSSGGIKNIQYS. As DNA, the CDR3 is TGTGCCAGCAGCTTAGGATCCAGCGGGGGCATCAAAAACATTCAGTACTCC.